Listed below are T cell receptor beta chains from one sample, sequenced in a study of cytomegalovirus exposure and HLA in healthy donors. The assay was immunoSEQ multiplex PCR, and TCRdb's table has in-frame clones only and misses some. This repertoire shows about 160,000 clones, approximately 76% found once; its top ten account for more than 1.2%. Source material: PBMCs. The receptors derive from a man in his fifties or sixties in good health and CMV-seronegative. Both conserved end residues are part of each CDR3. D genes are given only for firm matches. Clone size is given for some rows only: seen once, a few or many times, or a class if the clone is expanded.

size: .; J: TRBJ2-1; D: TRBD1; V: TRBV5-1; DNA: TGCGCCAGCAGCCGAGGGGACAGGGGGAGCGAGCAGTTCTTC; CDR3: CASSRGDRGSEQFF
size: .; J: TRBJ1-5; D: .; V: TRBV4-1; DNA: TGCGCCAGCAGCCAAGATTGGCCGTATAATCAGCCCCAGCATTTT; CDR3: CASSQDWPYNQPQHF
size: .; J: TRBJ2-5; D: .; V: TRBV5-1; DNA: TGCGCCAGCAGCTTGGTTAGCGCCAGAGAGACCCAGTACTTC; CDR3: CASSLVSARETQYF
size: few; J: TRBJ2-3; D: TRBD2; V: TRBV30; DNA: TGTGCCTGGAGTTTCTTAGCGGGGGGGGCAGATACGCAGTATTTT; CDR3: CAWSFLAGGADTQYF
size: few; J: TRBJ1-2; D: TRBD1; V: TRBV28; DNA: TGTGCCAGCAGTTTAAACGGACAGGCCTATGGCTACACCTTC; CDR3: CASSLNGQAYGYTF
size: .; J: TRBJ1-1; D: .; V: TRBV4-1; DNA: TGCGCCAGCAGCCAAGAGCCACTATACATGAACACTGAAGCTTTCTTT; CDR3: CASSQEPLYMNTEAFF
size: .; J: TRBJ2-2; D: TRBD1; V: TRBV30; DNA: TGTGCCTGGAGTCCCGGGACAGGGTTGACCGGGGAGCTGTTTTTT; CDR3: CAWSPGTGLTGELFF
size: .; J: TRBJ2-3; D: .; V: TRBV6-6; DNA: TGTGCCAGCAAGGGCCCGCAGGGGACAGATACGCAGTATTTT; CDR3: CASKGPQGTDTQYF
size: .; J: TRBJ2-5; D: .; V: TRBV7-2; DNA: TGTGCCAGCAGCTTAGTCTTCCAAGAGACCCAGTACTTC; CDR3: CASSLVFQETQYF
size: .; J: TRBJ1-2; D: .; V: TRBV10-3; DNA: TGTGCCATCAGTGGGGGACACGCTAACTATGGCTACACCTTC; CDR3: CAISGGHANYGYTF
size: .; J: TRBJ2-3; D: TRBD2; V: TRBV5-1; DNA: TGCGCCAGCAGCTTCGGACTAGCGGGGGGGACCGCAGATACGCAGTATTTT; CDR3: CASSFGLAGGTADTQYF
size: .; J: TRBJ2-5; D: TRBD1; V: TRBV6-1; DNA: TGTGCCAGCAGTCGGACAGGGACCCTCCAAGAGACCCAGTACTTC; CDR3: CASSRTGTLQETQYF
size: .; J: TRBJ2-3; D: .; V: TRBV28; DNA: TGTGCCAGCAGTTTGACAGGCCCAACAGATACGCAGTATTTT; CDR3: CASSLTGPTDTQYF
size: .; J: TRBJ2-3; D: TRBD2; V: TRBV29-1; DNA: TGCAGCGTTGATGGGTTGGGGGGGATGACTACGCAGTATTTT; CDR3: CSVDGLGGMTTQYF
size: .; J: TRBJ2-7; D: .; V: TRBV25-1; DNA: TGTGCCAGCAGTGAGGCTGACTACGAGCAGTACTTC; CDR3: CASSEADYEQYF
size: .; J: TRBJ2-7; D: TRBD1; V: TRBV5-1; DNA: TGCGCCAGCAGCTTGGCGGGACAGGGACACGAGCAGTACTTC; CDR3: CASSLAGQGHEQYF
size: .; J: TRBJ2-1; D: TRBD1; V: TRBV30; DNA: TGTGCCTGGAGTTTGGGTCTGTCCCAGGGGGATGAGCAGTTCTTC; CDR3: CAWSLGLSQGDEQFF